This T cell receptor (beta chain) was captured by sequencing in a study of regulatory T cells in long-lasting Graves disease. The CDR3 extends over 14 amino acids. Germline V gene data show CDR1 as MDHEN and CDR2 as SYDVKM. Time point meaning: newly diagnosed GD, antithyroid drugs for less than 3 months. Making the TCR library involved RNA that had been extracted from PBMCs. Arm-PCR of CDR3 regions and iRepertoire HTBI primers were the basis on which TCR beta libraries were built. TCRdb reprocessed the multiplex PCR reads with MiXCR, giving one entry per CDR3 protein. The sample carries 510,000 or so distinct CDR3 sequences, 9.5% to 15% recorded once. This clonotype has a handful of counts. At one of its ends the junction is not consistent with the germline gene, which may arise from a read error. Separately, the same data were catalogued under a study of T cells in Graves' hyperthyroidism and ophthalmopathy.

The source of this sequence is a woman in her 30s with Graves disease. The chain is built from TRBV28 and TRBJ1-4; D ambiguous. The source material was peripheral blood mononuclear cells (PBMCs), sampled at new diagnosis, from a patient treated with antithyroid drugs. The chain's CDR3 is CANSFRVLNEKLFF. The CDR3 DNA sequence: TGTGCCAACAGTTTCCGGGTGCTTAATGAAAAACTGTTTTTT.